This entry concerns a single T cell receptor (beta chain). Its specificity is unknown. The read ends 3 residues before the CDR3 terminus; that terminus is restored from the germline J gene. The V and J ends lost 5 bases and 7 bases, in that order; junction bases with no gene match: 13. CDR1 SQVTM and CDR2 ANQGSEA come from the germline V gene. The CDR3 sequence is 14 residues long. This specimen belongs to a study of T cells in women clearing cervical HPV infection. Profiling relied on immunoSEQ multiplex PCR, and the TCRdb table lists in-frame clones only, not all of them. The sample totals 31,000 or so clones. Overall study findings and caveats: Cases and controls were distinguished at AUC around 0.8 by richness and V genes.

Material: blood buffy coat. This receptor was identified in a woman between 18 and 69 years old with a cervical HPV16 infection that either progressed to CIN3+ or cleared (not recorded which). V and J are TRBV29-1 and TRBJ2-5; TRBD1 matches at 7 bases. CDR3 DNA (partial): TGCAGCGTTTACGACAGGGCCCCTTCCCCGACC. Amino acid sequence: CSVYDRAPSPT. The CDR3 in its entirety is CSVYDRAPSPTQYF.